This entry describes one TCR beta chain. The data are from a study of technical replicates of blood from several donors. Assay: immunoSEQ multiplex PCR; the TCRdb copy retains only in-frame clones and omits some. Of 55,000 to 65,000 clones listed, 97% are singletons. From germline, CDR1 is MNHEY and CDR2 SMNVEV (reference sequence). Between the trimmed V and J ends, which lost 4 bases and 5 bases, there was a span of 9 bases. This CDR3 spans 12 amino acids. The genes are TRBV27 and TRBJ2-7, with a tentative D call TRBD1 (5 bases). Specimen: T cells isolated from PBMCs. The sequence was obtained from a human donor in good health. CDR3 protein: CASSSGANEQYF. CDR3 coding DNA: TGTGCCAGCAGTTCTGGGGCCAACGAGCAGTACTTC.